Listed here are 7 T cell receptor beta chains from one sample, sequenced in a study of human versus mouse CDR3 diversity and MHC coevolution. The data were produced by immunoSEQ multiplex PCR, yet TCRdb's version contains in-frame clones alone and is incomplete. The sample lists about 77,000 clones, approximately 90% occurring once. The sequencing input was naive CD4+ T cells from blood. Subset of the sample: CD45RO-negative CD62L-positive naive CD4 T cells. Receptors originate from a person aged 25 to 75 in good health.

The genes are TRBV21-1 and TRBJ2-7; the listed D gene, TRBD2, was not tested against the DNA. TRBV21-1 is flagged as a pseudogene. The CDR3 is 18 amino acids. The DNA for the CDR3 is TGTGCCAGCAGCACCTTTTACAGCGGGGGGCCTTACTCCTACGAGCAGTACTTC. Protein product: CASSTFYSGGPYSYEQYF.

This sequence joins TRBV30 and TRBJ1-2, with D maybe TRBD1 (6 bases). V lost 0 bases to trimming and J lost 4 bases, with 15 bases between them. Looked up from germline, CDR1 is GTSNPN and CDR2 is SVGIG (reference sequence). CDR3 length: 15 residues. The CDR3 coding sequence is TGTGCCTGGAGTGTAGGGACAAGGGGTATCTATGGCTACACCTTC. This gives the protein CAWSVGTRGIYGYTF. Full variable domain (outside the CDR3, taken from reference TRBV30 and TRBJ1-2): SQTIHQWPATLVQPVGSPLSLECTVEGTSNPNLYWYRQAAGRGLQLLFYSVGIGQISSEVPQNLSASRPQDRQFILSSKKLLLSDSGFYLCAWSVGTRGIYGYTFGSGTRLTVV.

V usage is TRBV5-1 and J usage is TRBJ2-1, with 8 bases lining up with TRBD2. Germline CDR1 reads SGHRS; CDR2 reads YFSETQ. V dropped 1 base and J dropped 0; count of bases not matched to a gene: 3. The CDR3 length is 16 residues. The CDR3 reads CASSLTAGGSYNEQFF. CDR3 nucleotides: TGCGCCAGCAGCTTGACGGCGGGGGGCTCCTACAATGAGCAGTTCTTC.

Concerning this clone itself: Its ends do not fully match the called genes, so a read error is possible. The gene calls are TRBV4-1 and TRBJ1-2; 9 positions agree with TRBD1. This CDR3 contains 13 residues. Per the germline V gene, CDR1 is MGHRA and CDR2 is YSYEKL. The DNA for the CDR3 is TGCGCCAGCAGCCAAGACGGACAGGGGTGGGTTATCTTC. The encoded protein is CASSQDGQGWVIF.

This chain uses TRBV11-2 with TRBJ2-7; 10 bases agree with TRBD2. The V and J ends lost 0 bases and 6 bases, in that order; junction bases with no gene match: 5. Germline-derived CDR1 and CDR2 are SGHAT and FQNNGV. CDR3 length: 15 amino acids. In DNA form, the CDR3 reads TGTGCCAGCAGCTTAGATGGGCTAGCGGGAGTCGAGCAGTACTTC. As protein: CASSLDGLAGVEQYF.

This chain connects TRBV5-4 to TRBJ2-3; 10 nucleotides align to TRBD2. Germline loops: CDR1 SGHNT, CDR2 YYREEE (reference sequence). The CDR3 runs to 18 residues. V shed 3 bases and J 4 bases; nucleotides not matched to a gene: 14. CDR3 amino acids: CASSSAKRGGPSADTQYF. CDR3 DNA: TGTGCCAGCAGCTCCGCAAAGCGGGGGGGCCCGTCAGCAGATACGCAGTATTTT.

The chain uses TRBV6-5 and TRBJ1-1; D might be TRBD1 (5 bases). Germline V gene lookup returns CDR1 MNHEY and CDR2 SVGAGI. Between the trimmed V and J ends, which lost 8 bases and 0 bases, there was a span of 10 bases. The CDR3 spans 13 residues. Here the CDR3 DNA reads TGTGCCAGCTCCTCGGGGGTGAACACTGAAGCTTTCTTT. Its protein is CASSSGVNTEAFF.